This TCR beta chain was found in a study of blood T cell repertoires in COVID-19. This clone was seen once. Original processing notes: Cell counts per sample came from amplifying reference gene primers. The method was immunoSEQ multiplex PCR; TCRdb's version includes in-frame clones alone and lacks a portion of them. D and trimming were read from the DNA, whereas the V and J calls and clone size are those reported in that table. Of approximately 120,000 clones listed, roughly 80% were seen once; the top ten hold over 4.5%. Trimming shortened V by 5 bases and J by 6 bases, and 11 bases separated the two germline ends. This CDR3 spans 13 amino acids. Germline CDR1 SNHLY, CDR2 FYNNEI.

Sequenced input: peripheral blood. The sequence derives from a man in his sixties with acute or convalescent COVID-19. This sequence joins TRBV2 and TRBJ1-5, with D possibly being TRBD1 (5 bases). For the CDR3, the DNA is TGTGCCAGCAGTAGAGAAGGGGCTCAGCCCCAGCATTTT. It yields the protein CASSREGAQPQHF.